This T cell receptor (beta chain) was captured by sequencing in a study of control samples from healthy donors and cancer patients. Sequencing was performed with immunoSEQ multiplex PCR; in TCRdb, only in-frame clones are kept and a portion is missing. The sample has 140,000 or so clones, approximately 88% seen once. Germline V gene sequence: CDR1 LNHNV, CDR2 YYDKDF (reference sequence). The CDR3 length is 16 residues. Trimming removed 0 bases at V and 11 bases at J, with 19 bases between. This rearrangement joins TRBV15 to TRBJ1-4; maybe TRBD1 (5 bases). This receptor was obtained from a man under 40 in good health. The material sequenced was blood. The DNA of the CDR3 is TGTGCCACCAGCAGAGATACCGGGACCCAGGGTTACAAACTGTTTTTT. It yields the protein CATSRDTGTQGYKLFF.